Included here is one TCR beta chain sequence, with context. Its matching antigen is unknown. Sequencing templates came from extracted RNA that was reverse transcribed into cDNA. The assay was immunoSEQ multiplex PCR, and TCRdb's table has in-frame clones only and misses some. The sample consists of some 190,000 clones, 60% of them appearing once. This sample is drawn from a study of CD8+ T cells in alopecia areata. About the research overall: Patients in the treated group were given tofacitinib by mouth, 5 to 10 mg twice a day. For 6 to 18 months, tofacitinib was taken, and 6 months off drug followed. Overall study results and limits: Only a single nonresponder existed, so baseline CD8+ expansion links stay unclear.

The CDR3 totals 13 residues. Trimming removed 0 bases at V and 1 base at J, with 3 bases between. Germline V CDR1 and CDR2: LGHNA, YSLEER. Treatment of the sample: oral pan-JAK inhibitor, 5-10 mg twice daily. J is TRBJ1-1 and V is TRBV4-3; D is undetermined. The TCR was taken from a human donor with alopecia areata. Sequenced here: CD4+ T cells sorted from blood, sampled at week 24, from a patient treated with tofacitinib. The CDR3 bases are TGCGCCAGCAGCCAAGAATCGAACACTGAAGCTTTCTTT. It yields the protein CASSQESNTEAFF.